Listed here are 14 T cell receptor beta chains from one sample, sequenced in a study of blood T cells in healthy people across ages. The second PCR ran about 6 to 11 cycles with a sample-barcoded 5' primer and J-beta primers. TCRdb recomputed calls from the 5' RACE reads with MiXCR, one row per CDR3 protein. There are approximately 320,000 distinct CDR3 sequences in the sample; roughly 26% occur only once, and 29% lies in the top ten. The specimen was blood. The receptor source for this set is a woman between 70 and 85 years old in good health.

This clonotype was picked up a small number of times. V gene TRBV10-3 combines with J gene TRBJ2-2; D may match TRBD1 or TRBD2 (5 bases each). The CDR3 totals 15 residues. V was cut by 3 bases and J by 0 bases, with 8 bases left in between. Germline CDR1 is ENHRY and CDR2 is SYGVKD. The CDR3 here is CAISDWDANTGELFF. The DNA of the CDR3 is TGTGCCATCAGTGACTGGGACGCGAACACCGGGGAGCTGTTTTTT.

As DNA, the CDR3 is TGTGCCAGCAGAGAGTGGCTCACCGGGGAGCTGTTTTTT. It translates to CASREWLTGELFF. V is TRBV6-5 and J is TRBJ2-2, with no clear D. V was cut by 6 bases and J by 4 bases, with 9 bases left in between. Germline lookup yields CDR1 MNHEY and CDR2 SVGAGI. This CDR3 region has 13 residues.

In its sample, this clonotype was seen a few times. The V call is TRBV5-1, the J call TRBJ2-1; 11 nucleotides agree with TRBD2. Unmatched junction bases numbered 9, after V lost 4 bases and J lost 9 bases. The CDR3 is made up of 15 amino acids. CDR1 is SGHRS and CDR2 is YFSETQ in the germline V gene. CDR3 nucleotides: TGCGCCAGCAGCCAAACTAGCGGGAGACGCCGTGAGCAGTTCTTC. It encodes CASSQTSGRRREQFF.

The chain couples TRBV11-2 to TRBJ1-5, with D unresolved. The CDR3 runs to 13 residues. From germline, CDR1 is SGHAT and CDR2 FQNNGV. Trimming left V 3 bases short and J 7 bases short, with 10 bases between. The DNA for the CDR3 is TGTGCCAGCAGCTTCGACCCCGGGCAGCCCCAGCATTTT. It is translated as CASSFDPGQPQHF.

The chain combines TRBV20-1 with TRBJ2-3; maybe TRBD2 (5 bases). This CDR3 comprises 15 residues. CDR1 DFQATT and CDR2 SNEGSKA come from the germline V gene (reference sequence). The V end lost 5 bases, the J end lost 1 base, and 16 bases lay between the germline ends. The CDR3: CSAVLTVGGTDTQYF. The CDR3 DNA reads TGCAGTGCTGTACTGACTGTCGGGGGCACAGATACGCAGTATTTT.

The chain links TRBV6-2 or TRBV6-3 to TRBJ2-7, with 8 bases matching TRBD1. The junction had 13 bases not matched to a gene; V was cut back by 7 bases and J by 5 bases. This CDR3 is built from 15 residues. CDR1 and CDR2 from the germline V gene are MNHEY and SVGEGT. The CDR3 DNA follows: TGTGCCAGCACCTCAGGGGGCTCAAGATCCCACGAGCAGTACTTC. Translating it yields CASTSGGSRSHEQYF.

CDR3 sequence: CASSYYGTGRTDTQYF. CDR3 DNA: TGTGCCAGCAGTTACTATGGGACGGGTAGGACAGATACGCAGTATTTT. This sequence joins TRBV6-2 or TRBV6-3 and TRBJ2-3; D may correspond to TRBD1 or TRBD2 (5 bases each). The length of the CDR3 is 16 residues. The germline CDR1 and CDR2 sequences are MNHEY and SVGEGT. Trimming cost V 1 base and J 3 bases, with 14 bases left between them.

This clonotype was observed at least ten times. The chain combines TRBV20-1 with TRBJ2-7; 9 bases agree with TRBD2. The CDR3 has 15 residues. V lost 4 bases, J lost 2 bases, and 9 bases stayed unmatched. Per the germline V gene, CDR1 is DFQATT and CDR2 is SNEGSKA (reference sequence). The CDR3 loop is CSATGHSGSAYEQYF. The CDR3 coding sequence is TGCAGTGCTACGGGCCATAGCGGGAGTGCCTACGAGCAGTACTTC.

The rearrangement joins TRBV7-9 to TRBJ2-3, with D possibly matching TRBD2 (6 bases). Germline assignment: CDR1 SEHNR and CDR2 FQNEAQ (reference sequence). The CDR3 contains 15 residues. The ends were cut back, 6 bases at V and 0 bases at J, with 13 bases in the middle. The DNA of the CDR3 is TGTGCCAGCAGTCTCAGCGGGCCTAGCACAGATACGCAGTATTTT. This translates into CASSLSGPSTDTQYF.

This clonotype was counted a few times. The germline gene is not matched at one end of the junction; a read error may be the cause. The chain carries TRBV7-2 and TRBJ2-1; 7 bases are shared with TRBD2. The CDR3 has 16 amino acids. CDR1 is SGHTA, CDR2 FQGNSA, per germline. CDR3: CASSLKSGGIYNEQLF. The CDR3 DNA follows: TGTGCCAGCAGCTTAAAATCCGGGGGGATTTACAATGAGCAGCTCTTC.

This chain connects TRBV6-1 to TRBJ2-2, with TRBD1 matching over 9 bases. The CDR3 length is 15 residues. The germline V gene has CDR1 MNHNS and CDR2 SASEGT. The ends lost 6 bases at V and 5 bases at J; junction bases unmatched: 7. The CDR3, as DNA: TGTGCCAGCAGCCAACTGACAGGGGGTACCGGGGAGCTGTTTTTT. Its translation: CASSQLTGGTGELFF.

V usage is TRBV18 and J usage is TRBJ1-1; tentatively, D is TRBD1 (5 bases). The V gene's germline CDR1 is KGHSH and CDR2 LQKENI. This CDR3 has 16 residues. The ends were cut back, 3 bases at V and 0 bases at J, with 14 bases in the middle. This CDR3 reads CASSPPFGGMNTEAFF. The DNA for the CDR3 is TGTGCCAGCTCACCCCCATTCGGGGGGATGAACACTGAAGCTTTCTTT. The full variable domain, its missing parts supplied by reference TRBV18 and TRBJ1-1, is NAGVMQNPRHLVRRRGQEARLRCSPMKGHSHVYWYRQLPEEGLKFMVYLQKENIIDESGMPKERFSAEFPKEGPSILRIQQVVRGDSAAYFCASSPPFGGMNTEAFFGQGTRLTVV.

The rearrangement uses TRBV7-9 and TRBJ2-5; 9 bases agree with TRBD1. V trimming: 10 bases; J trimming: 0 bases; junction bases outside the gene matches: 3. This CDR3 is 13 amino acids long. CDR1 is SEHNR, CDR2 FQNEAQ, per germline (reference sequence). CDR3 sequence (DNA): TGTGCCATAGACAGGGGGTACCAAGAGACCCAGTACTTC. Protein sequence: CAIDRGYQETQYF.

This chain uses TRBV29-1 with TRBJ2-7; a possible D gene is TRBD1 (6 bases). Deletions cut 6 bases from V and 2 bases from J, with 14 bases between. Germline lookup yields CDR1 SQVTM and CDR2 ANQGSEA. The CDR3 runs 13 residues. The CDR3, as DNA: TGCAGCGTCAGGCCGAGGGACACCTACGAGCAGTACTTC. This gives the protein CSVRPRDTYEQYF.